Listed here are 7 T cell receptor beta chains from one sample, sequenced in a study of beta chain features in type 1 diabetes. The entirety of the isolated RNA underwent reverse transcription, so expressed TCRB transcripts were sequenced. Sequencing was performed with immunoSEQ multiplex PCR; in TCRdb, only in-frame clones are kept and a portion is missing. This sample has 850,000 to 900,000 clones, with 17% found just once. Specimen: naive CD4+ T cells from blood. The receptors come from a woman between 18 and 30 years old in good health.

This clone has more than one count but fewer than ten. The chain employs TRBV5-1 and TRBJ1-1; D might be TRBD1 (6 bases). This CDR3 has 13 amino acids. V shed 6 bases and J shed 2 bases, with 11 bases lying between them. CDR1 is SGHRS and CDR2 is YFSETQ in the germline V gene. The DNA for the CDR3 is TGCGCCAGCATGATAGGGGGAAACACTGAAGCTTTCTTT. Translation: CASMIGGNTEAFF.

The V and J genes are TRBV6-5 and TRBJ1-5; TRBD1 is a possible D gene (6 bases). The V gene lost 0 bases and the J gene lost 2 bases, with 11 bases spanning the gap. Germline assignment: CDR1 MNHEY and CDR2 SVGAGI. This CDR3 spans 16 amino acids. DNA for the CDR3: TGTGCCAGCAGTTACTCGTGGAGGACAGGCAATCAGCCCCAGCATTTT. This codes for CASSYSWRTGNQPQHF.

The CDR3 sequence is CASSPWGQEETQYF. CDR3 sequence (DNA): TGTGCCAGCTCACCATGGGGACAGGAAGAGACCCAGTACTTC. The rearrangement uses TRBV18 and TRBJ2-5, with 8 bases fitting TRBD1. Looked up from germline, CDR1 is KGHSH and CDR2 is LQKENI. The J segment lost 3 bases and the V segment lost 2 bases, leaving 2 bases of the junction unmatched. The CDR3 runs 14 residues.

This clone has just a few counts. V is TRBV5-6 and J is TRBJ2-1; perhaps TRBD1 as D (6 bases). In germline, CDR1 is SGHDT, CDR2 YYEEEE. V was pared by 4 bases and J by 6 bases, with 11 bases between. The CDR3 totals 13 residues. In nucleotides, the CDR3 is TGTGCCAGCAGCACGTACAGGGTCAATGAGCAGTTCTTC. Translation gives CASSTYRVNEQFF.

The chain combines TRBV6-1 with TRBJ2-7, with D unresolved. Germline V gives CDR1 MNHNS, CDR2 SASEGT. V was shortened by 9 bases and J by 2 bases, with 14 bases between the two germline ends. CDR3 length: 13 amino acids. The CDR3 protein is CASQDQPTYEQYF. Here the CDR3 DNA reads TGTGCCAGTCAGGACCAACCTACCTACGAGCAGTACTTC.

There are a few counts of this clone. The rearrangement joins TRBV15 to TRBJ2-7, with 10 positions matching TRBD2. The trim removed 1 base at V and 2 bases at J, leaving 5 bases unmatched. Germline V gene sequence: CDR1 LNHNV, CDR2 YYDKDF (reference sequence). The CDR3 runs 16 residues. The CDR3 DNA reads TGTGCCACCAGCAGAGCTAGCGGGAGCTATGCCTACGAGCAGTACTTC. Translating it yields CATSRASGSYAYEQYF.

The V and J genes are TRBV15 and TRBJ2-1; D is unclear. Germline assignment: CDR1 LNHNV and CDR2 YYDKDF (reference sequence). This CDR3 region has 13 residues. With 5 bases removed from V and 5 bases from J, the gap between germline ends came to 10 bases. In nucleotides, the CDR3 is TGTGCCACCAGCTGGGGATTCCACAATGAGCAGTTCTTC. It codes for CATSWGFHNEQFF.